Listed below are T cell receptor beta chains from one sample, sequenced in a study of blood T cell repertoires in COVID-19. TCRdb's table, derived via immunoSEQ multiplex PCR, lists solely in-frame clones and lacks some. Of 100,000 to 120,000 clones in the sample, 76% were seen once. The sequencing input was peripheral blood. The receptor source for this set is a woman of 80 years or more with acute or convalescent COVID-19. Each CDR3 is given with its conserved first and last residue. A D gene is named only where the DNA matches it firmly. The listing skips clone size in some rows; elsewhere it reads once, few, many or a size class.

D gene: -; clone size: few; J gene: TRBJ1-6; V gene: TRBV5-1; CDR3 DNA: TGCGCCACAAGGGGTTCCTATAATTCACCCCTCCACTTT; CDR3 protein: CATRGSYNSPLHF
D gene: -; clone size: -; J gene: TRBJ2-5; V gene: TRBV11-3; CDR3 DNA: TGTGCCAGCAGCCGAAAACAGGGGGGGGAGACCCAGTACTTC; CDR3 protein: CASSRKQGGETQYF
D gene: TRBD1; clone size: few; J gene: TRBJ1-2; V gene: TRBV24-1; CDR3 DNA: TGTGCCACCAGCGTCCACCCCAGGACAGGGAATGGCTACACCTTC; CDR3 protein: CATSVHPRTGNGYTF
D gene: -; clone size: few; J gene: TRBJ2-7; V gene: TRBV19; CDR3 DNA: TGTGCCAGTAGTATGTCGGGACTCTCCTACGAGCAGTACTTC; CDR3 protein: CASSMSGLSYEQYF
D gene: TRBD1; clone size: -; J gene: TRBJ1-2; V gene: TRBV3-1/TRBV3-2; CDR3 DNA: TGTGCCAGCAGCCAAGATATGACAGGGTTTAAGGAGGTGGACGGCTACACCTTC; CDR3 protein: CASSQDMTGFKEVDGYTF
D gene: TRBD1; clone size: -; J gene: TRBJ2-1; V gene: TRBV24-1; CDR3 DNA: TGTGCCACCAGTGATCCGGGACAGGGGGCTGGGGAGCAGTTCTTC; CDR3 protein: CATSDPGQGAGEQFF
D gene: TRBD2; clone size: -; J gene: TRBJ2-7; V gene: TRBV6-5; CDR3 DNA: TGTGCCAGCAGCACACAGAGCGGGAATTCCTACGAGCAGTACTTC; CDR3 protein: CASSTQSGNSYEQYF
D gene: -; clone size: -; J gene: TRBJ1-4; V gene: TRBV14; CDR3 DNA: TGTGCCAGCAGCCAACTACGGACAGAAAAACTGTTTTTT; CDR3 protein: CASSQLRTEKLFF
D gene: TRBD2; clone size: -; J gene: TRBJ2-7; V gene: TRBV7-8; CDR3 DNA: TGTGCCAGCAGCTTCGGGCTAGCGGGTACCTACGAGCAGTACTTC; CDR3 protein: CASSFGLAGTYEQYF
D gene: -; clone size: -; J gene: TRBJ1-2; V gene: TRBV30; CDR3 DNA: TGTGCCTGGAACGCAGGGAACTATGGCTACACCTTC; CDR3 protein: CAWNAGNYGYTF
D gene: -; clone size: few; J gene: TRBJ2-2; V gene: TRBV6-5; CDR3 DNA: TGTGCCAGCGGGGGGAAGGGGTACACCGGGGAGCTGTTTTTT; CDR3 protein: CASGGKGYTGELFF
D gene: -; clone size: -; J gene: TRBJ2-6; V gene: TRBV30; CDR3 DNA: TGTGCCTGGTCCAGGTCCTCTGGGGCCAACGTCCTGACTTTC; CDR3 protein: CAWSRSSGANVLTF
D gene: TRBD2; clone size: -; J gene: TRBJ2-1; V gene: TRBV7-9; CDR3 DNA: TGTGCCAGCAGCACCCCTGGCGGGGGGGCCTCGAATGAGCAGTTCTTC; CDR3 protein: CASSTPGGGASNEQFF
D gene: -; clone size: few; J gene: TRBJ2-5; V gene: TRBV10-2; CDR3 DNA: TGCGCCAGCAGTGTAGTTCAGGCTCAAGAGACCCAGTACTTC; CDR3 protein: CASSVVQAQETQYF
D gene: TRBD2; clone size: -; J gene: TRBJ2-1; V gene: TRBV7-2; CDR3 DNA: TGTGCCAGCAGCTTAATAGCGGGAGCGGGGTACAATGAGCAGTTCTTC; CDR3 protein: CASSLIAGAGYNEQFF
D gene: TRBD1; clone size: -; J gene: TRBJ2-3; V gene: TRBV6-5; CDR3 DNA: TGTGCCAGCATTTTAAGACAGGGCCCAGATACGCAGTATTTT; CDR3 protein: CASILRQGPDTQYF
D gene: TRBD1; clone size: once; J gene: TRBJ1-2; V gene: TRBV6-1; CDR3 DNA: TGTGCCAGCAGTGAGGAGGGGGCGGGCGGCTACACCTTC; CDR3 protein: CASSEEGAGGYTF
D gene: -; clone size: once; J gene: TRBJ1-1; V gene: TRBV7-9; CDR3 DNA: TGTGCCAGCAGCTGGGATATCAGGGACACTGAAGCTTTCTTT; CDR3 protein: CASSWDIRDTEAFF
D gene: TRBD1; clone size: few; J gene: TRBJ2-1; V gene: TRBV4-1; CDR3 DNA: TGCGCCAGCAGCCAAGATAAAGACGCCCAGGGGGTAGGCCATGAGCAGTTCTTC; CDR3 protein: CASSQDKDAQGVGHEQFF
D gene: -; clone size: -; J gene: TRBJ2-1; V gene: TRBV6-1; CDR3 DNA: TGTGCCAGCAGTGAAGGTGGAGGGATAGGTGAGCAGTTCTTC; CDR3 protein: CASSEGGGIGEQFF
D gene: TRBD1; clone size: -; J gene: TRBJ1-1; V gene: TRBV19; CDR3 DNA: TGTGCCAGTAACCGCCCGGGACAGGGTTCGAACACTGAAGCTTTCTTT; CDR3 protein: CASNRPGQGSNTEAFF
D gene: TRBD1; clone size: -; J gene: TRBJ2-7; V gene: TRBV6-5; CDR3 DNA: TGTGCCAGCAGTTCCACAGGGGGCCTTGAGCAGTACTTC; CDR3 protein: CASSSTGGLEQYF
D gene: -; clone size: once; J gene: TRBJ1-4; V gene: TRBV30; CDR3 DNA: TGTGCCTGGAGACCTGGACAGAGCGATGAAAAACTGTTTTTT; CDR3 protein: CAWRPGQSDEKLFF
D gene: -; clone size: once; J gene: TRBJ2-7; V gene: TRBV10-3; CDR3 DNA: TGTGCCATCAGTGAGCCGACCGCGAGGGCCTACGAGCAGTACTTC; CDR3 protein: CAISEPTARAYEQYF
D gene: TRBD1; clone size: -; J gene: TRBJ2-2; V gene: TRBV27; CDR3 DNA: TGTGCCAGCAGTTTACACCGGGACAGGGGGCTGGCGGGCACCGGGGAGCTGTTTTTT; CDR3 protein: CASSLHRDRGLAGTGELFF
D gene: TRBD1; clone size: few; J gene: TRBJ1-1; V gene: TRBV30; CDR3 DNA: TGTGCCGGGAGGGTCGGACAGGTCTCGGCTGAAGCTTTCTTT; CDR3 protein: CAGRVGQVSAEAFF
D gene: TRBD1; clone size: once; J gene: TRBJ1-1; V gene: TRBV10-3; CDR3 DNA: TGTGCCATCACTAGGACAGGGGGCGAGGGAACTGAAGCTTTCTTT; CDR3 protein: CAITRTGGEGTEAFF
D gene: -; clone size: -; J gene: TRBJ1-2; V gene: TRBV6-5; CDR3 DNA: TGTGCCAGCAGTAATCAGGGGATCAGTGGCTACACCTTC; CDR3 protein: CASSNQGISGYTF
D gene: -; clone size: -; J gene: TRBJ1-5; V gene: TRBV19; CDR3 DNA: TGTGCCAGTAGCCAGACAGCTTCTCATCATCCCCAGCATTTT; CDR3 protein: CASSQTASHHPQHF
D gene: TRBD1; clone size: -; J gene: TRBJ2-7; V gene: TRBV11-2; CDR3 DNA: TGTGCCAGCAGCTTTACCGGGACAGGGAGTTTTAAGCAGTACTTC; CDR3 protein: CASSFTGTGSFKQYF